This entry describes one TCR beta chain. No antigen is known for it. Other DNA variants within this sample encode the same CDR3. The record originates from a study of cytomegalovirus exposure and HLA in healthy donors. These donors were members of the approximately 110-subject validation cohort, a group separate from the roughly 670-subject first cohort. The junction had 1 base not matched to a gene; V was cut back by 4 bases and J by 1 base. The CDR3 consists of 13 residues. Germline V gene data show CDR1 as SQVTM and CDR2 as ANQGSEA. Regarding the study as a whole: For cytomegalovirus status, the classifier reportedly gave diagnoses with high specificity and sensitivity. Overall, roughly 170 TCR beta chains were annotated as cytomegalovirus-associated. There were a few CMV-associated chains whose specificity for CMV antigens was confirmed in vitro.

The data were produced by immunoSEQ multiplex PCR, yet TCRdb's version contains in-frame clones alone and is incomplete. The repertoire holds roughly 230,000 clones, with roughly 91% as singletons. The sequencing sample was made of PBMCs. The source is a woman in her twenties or thirties in good health and CMV-seronegative. The chain carries TRBV29-1 and TRBJ2-7, with 10 bases lining up with TRBD1. The CDR3 spells CSVGTGGSYEQYF. CDR3 nucleotides: TGCAGCGTTGGGACAGGGGGGTCCTACGAGCAGTACTTC.